Sequencing of this T cell receptor beta chain was carried out in a study of blood T cell repertoires in COVID-19. J was trimmed by 3 bases and V by 0 bases; bases with no gene match: 5. Per the germline V gene, CDR1 is MGHRA and CDR2 is YSYEKL. The CDR3 is made up of 15 amino acids. Only a few counts were recorded for this clone. The assay was immunoSEQ multiplex PCR, and TCRdb's table has in-frame clones only and misses some. In the table there are 130,000 to 150,000 clones, around nine tenths of which are singletons. The origin of this receptor is a human donor in a cohort sampled during active COVID-19. The sequenced material came from peripheral blood. The chain couples TRBV4-1 to TRBJ2-7; 7 nucleotides align to TRBD1. The DNA of the CDR3 is TGCGCCAGCAGCCAAGAAGGACAGGAGTTCTACGAGCAGTACTTC. Translating it yields CASSQEGQEFYEQYF.